Following are 8 T cell receptor beta chains from one sample sequenced in a study of T cell changes during pregnancy in multiple sclerosis. The table came from immunoSEQ multiplex PCR; TCRdb's copy has only in-frame clones and leaves some out. The sample shows around 120,000 clones, approximately 91% of them seen only once. The sample in question was peripheral blood, obtained after pregnancy. The source of these receptors is a female donor with multiple sclerosis, enrolled in a pregnancy study.

This clone was detected once. The rearrangement uses TRBV6-5 and TRBJ1-2; 8 nucleotides line up with TRBD1. V lost 11 bases, J lost 5 bases, and 10 bases stayed unmatched. Germline-derived CDR1 and CDR2 are MNHEY and SVGAGI. The CDR3 runs 13 residues. The CDR3 region is CAVRRTGLYGYTF. DNA for the CDR3: TGTGCCGTACGGCGGACAGGGCTTTATGGCTACACCTTC.

This clone has a handful of counts. This sequence joins TRBV5-1 and TRBJ1-1; D might be TRBD1 (6 bases). CDR3 size: 14 residues. Trimming shortened V by 4 bases and J by 1 base, and 11 bases separated the two germline ends. The germline gives CDR1 SGHRS, CDR2 YFSETQ. The CDR3 coding sequence is TGCGCCAGCAGCCCGCAGGGGTCGAACACTGAAGCTTTCTTT. It encodes CASSPQGSNTEAFF.

Written as DNA, the CDR3 is TGCGCCAGCAGTGGTCAGGGAAGCACCGGGGAGCTGTTTTTT. This sequence encodes CASSGQGSTGELFF. This rearrangement joins TRBV10-1 to TRBJ2-2; a possible D gene is TRBD1 (5 bases). The CDR3 is 14 residues long. Trimming shortened V by 4 bases and J by 4 bases, and 10 bases separated the two germline ends. CDR1 is WNHNN, CDR2 SYGVQD, per germline (reference sequence).

The chain carries TRBV5-1 and TRBJ1-4; no firm D call. V shed 8 bases and J shed 0 bases, with 23 bases lying between them. This CDR3 has 18 amino acids. Looked up from germline, CDR1 is SGHRS and CDR2 is YFSETQ. The CDR3 is CARMDWQQHRATNEKLFF. CDR3 coding DNA: TGCGCCAGGATGGACTGGCAACAGCACCGTGCAACTAATGAAAAACTGTTTTTT.

This rearrangement joins TRBV6-1 to TRBJ1-5; D is unclear. V was pared by 2 bases and J by 2 bases, with 13 bases between. CDR3 length: 16 residues. The germline gives CDR1 MNHNS, CDR2 SASEGT. The CDR3 region is CASSESAGWGNQPQHF. Here the CDR3 DNA reads TGTGCCAGCAGTGAATCTGCGGGTTGGGGCAATCAGCCCCAGCATTTT.

The V call is TRBV13, the J call TRBJ1-2; D not resolved. Germline V gives CDR1 PRHDT, CDR2 FYEKMQ (reference sequence). The CDR3 is 16 residues long. V lost 0 bases, J lost 8 bases, and 19 bases lay in between. The CDR3 bases are TGTGCCAGCAGCTTAGGGCGACCGGGGAAACGAGACGGCTACACCTTC. Its protein product is CASSLGRPGKRDGYTF.

The CDR3 sequence: CASSPTSGGRVSTDTQYF. CDR3 nucleotide sequence: TGTGCCAGCAGCCCGACTAGCGGGGGTAGGGTTAGCACAGATACGCAGTATTTT. V gene TRBV5-5 combines with J gene TRBJ2-3, with 12 bases that match TRBD2. The CDR3 runs 18 residues. The V gene's germline CDR1 is SGHKS and CDR2 YYEKEE (reference sequence). Trimming cost V 4 bases and J 0 bases; bases outside gene matches: 9.

The chain's CDR3 is CASSFRGTEAFF. CDR3 sequence (DNA): TGTGCCAGTAGTTTCAGGGGCACTGAAGCTTTCTTT. The rearrangement links TRBV19 to TRBJ1-1, with D tentatively TRBD1 (6 bases). This CDR3 spans 12 amino acids. The V gene's germline CDR1 is LNHDA and CDR2 SQIVND (reference sequence). V was trimmed by 5 bases and J by 4 bases, leaving 8 bases between them.